These 25 T cell receptor beta chains originate from one sample sequenced in a study of T cells expressing NK-cell markers (TCRdb year 2020). Preparation of the library involved 5' RACE. Reads for this sample came from an Illumina HiSeq 2000. The reads were reprocessed in TCRdb, with one entry per CDR3 protein sequence and no accompanying DNA. This sample's listing comprises fewer than 550,000 distinct CDR3 sequences. The ten largest account for 1.4% of the sample. Material: blood T cells: a sorted CD56 or NKG2C T cell subset, CD4+ or CD8+ T cells, or bulk PBMC T cells (not recorded which). The receptors were gathered from a woman between 50 and 59 years old in good health. Donor details come from another sample of the same person, matched by shared clones.

The chain recombines TRBV2 with TRBJ1-2; TCRdb indicates TRBD1, and absent DNA this call remains unverified. The CDR3 extends over 13 amino acids. Germline V gene data show CDR1 as SNHLY and CDR2 as FYNNEI. CDR3 amino acids: CASSDGQGFGYTF.

This rearrangement joins TRBV7-2 to TRBJ2-1. CDR1 and CDR2 from the germline V gene are SGHTA and FQGNSA. The CDR3 extends over 14 amino acids. CDR3 in amino acids: CASSSNSVLNEQFF.

The rearrangement uses TRBV11-1 and TRBJ2-1; the TCRdb call, TRBD2, lacks DNA for checking. From germline, CDR1 is SGHAT and CDR2 FQDESV (reference sequence). The CDR3 totals 19 residues. CDR3 sequence reads: CASSLTRSGTSANYNEQFF.

This sequence joins TRBV5-1 and TRBJ2-2. From germline, CDR1 is SGHRS and CDR2 YFSETQ. The CDR3 contains 17 residues. Here the CDR3 reads CASSRNPPTAGPGELFF.

This chain connects TRBV12-3 or TRBV12-4 to TRBJ1-2; there is no DNA to check the TCRdb D call of TRBD1. CDR3 length: 13 residues. CDR3 sequence: CASSRDSVYGYTF.

V usage is TRBV7-2 and J usage is TRBJ2-5; absent DNA, TCRdb's TRBD2 call cannot be checked. The CDR3 loop spans 17 amino acids. Germline V gene lookup returns CDR1 SGHTA and CDR2 FQGNSA. CDR3 sequence reads: CASSLGTSGRTPGTQYF. Using reference TRBV7-2 and TRBJ2-5 for the parts outside the CDR3, the full variable domain is GAGVSQSPSNKVTEKGKDVELRCDPISGHTALYWYRQSLGQGLEFLIYFQGNSAPDKSGLPSDRFSAERTGGSVSTLTIQRTQQEDSAVYLCASSLGTSGRTPGTQYFGPGTRLLVL.

The chain has TRBV10-1 and TRBJ2-1; the TRBD2 assignment by TCRdb is unverifiable without DNA. The CDR3 contains 14 residues. From germline, CDR1 is WNHNN and CDR2 SYGVQD (reference sequence). The CDR3 spells CASSGTSGRFEQFF.

The V gene is TRBV5-1, the J gene TRBJ2-1. The CDR3 contains 15 residues. CDR1 SGHRS and CDR2 YFSETQ come from the germline V gene. The CDR3 sequence: CASSAVLSSYNEQFF.

J is TRBJ2-2 and V is TRBV12-3 or TRBV12-4; the D call of TRBD1 rests on TCRdb alone, since no DNA is present to check it. The CDR3 covers 15 residues. The CDR3 is CASTFGRGSFSELFF.

The chain has TRBV11-1 and TRBJ1-1; lacking DNA, the TRBD1 call made by TCRdb goes unchecked. The CDR3 runs 14 residues. CDR1 is SGHAT, CDR2 FQDESV, per germline (reference sequence). The CDR3 region is CASSPGLMNTEAFF.

CDR3 protein: CASSAIPTSGGTGELFF. V is TRBV5-1 and J is TRBJ2-2; TCRdb returns TRBD2, unconfirmable since there is no DNA. Per germline, CDR1 SGHRS and CDR2 YFSETQ. This CDR3 is 17 amino acids long.

The chain is built from TRBV18 and TRBJ2-1; the D call of TRBD2 rests on TCRdb alone, since no DNA is present to check it. In germline, CDR1 is KGHSH, CDR2 LQKENI. This CDR3 is 16 amino acids long. The CDR3 loop reads CASSPKTSGRQDEQFF.

The chain couples TRBV7-3 to TRBJ2-2; TCRdb's D call, TRBD2, is unchecked because there is no DNA. Germline values: CDR1 SGHTA, CDR2 FQGTGA. The CDR3 runs to 14 residues. CDR3: CASSSGTSHGELFF.

This chain uses TRBV2 with TRBJ2-4; TCRdb reports TRBD1, a call that lacks DNA to check it against. CDR1 SNHLY and CDR2 FYNNEI come from the germline V gene. The CDR3 loop spans 14 amino acids. CDR3 amino acids: CASRQGGLGDIQYF.

The gene calls are TRBV4-1 and TRBJ2-1; TCRdb lists TRBD2, though no DNA is available to test this call. The CDR3 consists of 18 residues. Germline assignment: CDR1 MGHRA and CDR2 YSYEKL. The CDR3 sequence: CASSQEVSGRAAYNEQFF.

This chain uses TRBV5-1 with TRBJ2-1; no DNA is available, so the TRBD1 call from TCRdb remains unchecked. Germline CDR1 is SGHRS and CDR2 is YFSETQ. The CDR3 has 13 amino acids. CDR3 in amino acids: CASSTQGFTEQFF.

The chain has TRBV5-5 and TRBJ2-3; TCRdb returns TRBD2, unconfirmable since there is no DNA. Germline-derived CDR1 and CDR2 are SGHKS and YYEKEE (reference sequence). The CDR3 runs to 16 residues. The CDR3 reads CASSGLGTSGTDTQYF.

V usage is TRBV5-1 and J usage is TRBJ2-7. Germline CDR1 is SGHRS and CDR2 is YFSETQ. The CDR3 has 15 amino acids. CDR3 sequence: CASSFEAGSTYEQYF. Variable domain in full (rest from reference TRBV5-1 and TRBJ2-7): KAGVTQTPRYLIKTRGQQVTLSCSPISGHRSVSWYQQTPGQGLQFLFEYFSETQRNKGNFPGRFSGRQFSNSRSEMNVSTLELGDSALYLCASSFEAGSTYEQYFGPGTRLTVT.

This rearrangement joins TRBV12-3 or TRBV12-4 to TRBJ1-3. The CDR3 length is 14 residues. The CDR3 here is CASREGAGGNTIYF.

V is TRBV18 and J is TRBJ2-5; as DNA is missing, the TRBD2 call by TCRdb cannot be tested. The CDR3 covers 15 residues. CDR1 is KGHSH, CDR2 LQKENI, per germline. CDR3 in amino acids: CASSYDSGRLETQYF.

The V call is TRBV30, the J call TRBJ2-3. Germline V gene sequence: CDR1 GTSNPN, CDR2 SVGIG (reference sequence). This CDR3 has 13 amino acids. The CDR3: CAWSVGSTDTQYF.

V gene TRBV20-1 combines with J gene TRBJ1-4. Germline V gene data show CDR1 as DFQATT and CDR2 as SNEGSKA (reference sequence). The CDR3 runs 15 residues. CDR3 sequence: CSARDYGATDEKLFF.

The genes are TRBV2 and TRBJ1-5; with no DNA, the TCRdb D assignment of TRBD1 cannot be verified. Germline V gene lookup returns CDR1 SNHLY and CDR2 FYNNEI. This CDR3 spans 15 amino acids. The CDR3 here is CASSPGQNINQPQHF.

This CDR3 is CASSQGPGSLFF. The chain combines TRBV4-1 with TRBJ1-4; absent DNA, TCRdb's TRBD1 call cannot be checked. Looked up from germline, CDR1 is MGHRA and CDR2 is YSYEKL. The CDR3 is 12 amino acids.

The chain employs TRBV11-2 and TRBJ1-1. The CDR3 sequence is 14 residues long. Germline loops: CDR1 SGHAT, CDR2 FQNNGV. This CDR3 reads CASSLVGIRTEAFF. Together with reference TRBV11-2 and TRBJ1-1, the CDR3 gives the full variable domain: EAGVAQSPRYKIIEKRQSVAFWCNPISGHATLYWYQQILGQGPKLLIQFQNNGVVDDSQLPKDRFSAERLKGVDSTLKIQPAKLEDSAVYLCASSLVGIRTEAFFGQGTRLTVV.